This passage covers 25 T cell receptor beta chains from one sample sequenced in a study of cytomegalovirus exposure and HLA in healthy donors. The study ran its PCR with 60 Vbeta and 13 Jbeta primers. TCRdb's table, derived via immunoSEQ multiplex PCR, lists solely in-frame clones and lacks some. The sample contains about 140,000 clones, over 80% of which appear only once. Input material: PBMCs. The source of these receptors is a female donor in good health and CMV-seronegative.

V gene TRBV5-1 combines with J gene TRBJ2-5, with TRBD2 matching over 13 bases. CDR1 SGHRS and CDR2 YFSETQ come from the germline V gene. The junction had 11 bases not matched to a gene; V was cut back by 2 bases and J by 1 base. This CDR3 is built from 19 residues. CDR3 loop: CASSFLGRLAGGTQETQYF. CDR3 sequence (DNA): TGCGCCAGCAGCTTTTTAGGTCGACTAGCGGGAGGTACCCAAGAGACCCAGTACTTC. Using reference TRBV5-1 and TRBJ2-5 for the parts outside the CDR3, the full variable domain is KAGVTQTPRYLIKTRGQQVTLSCSPISGHRSVSWYQQTPGQGLQFLFEYFSETQRNKGNFPGRFSGRQFSNSRSEMNVSTLELGDSALYLCASSFLGRLAGGTQETQYFGPGTRLLVL.

This clone has just a few counts. The genes are TRBV6-1 and TRBJ1-5, with 10 bases matching TRBD1. The length of the CDR3 is 14 residues. Germline CDR1 and CDR2: MNHNS and SASEGT. The ends lost 10 bases at V and 2 bases at J; junction bases unmatched: 5. The DNA for the CDR3 is TGTGCCACAACCGGGACAGGGGGCAATCAGCCCCAGCATTTT. Protein sequence: CATTGTGGNQPQHF.

The J gene is TRBJ2-7, the V gene TRBV5-8; 9 bases map to TRBD1. Germline values: CDR1 SGHTS, CDR2 YDEGEE. Trimming took 2 bases from V and 3 from J; bases not matched to a gene: 15. CDR3 length equals 18 residues. CDR3 bases: TGTGCCAGCAGCTTCAATCCCCAGGCGGGACAGGGACTCTACGAGCAGTACTTC. Translated: CASSFNPQAGQGLYEQYF.

The rearrangement joins TRBV28 to TRBJ1-2, with 12 bases that match TRBD1. Germline CDR1 MDHEN, CDR2 SYDVKM. This CDR3 has 18 residues. Germline trimming cut 4 bases from V and 6 bases from J; bases unmatched to any gene: 15. The CDR3 nucleotides read TGTGCCAGCAGTTCTATAAGCCCCTATGGGACAGGGGGCGATGGCTACACCTTC. This gives the protein CASSSISPYGTGGDGYTF.

The J gene is TRBJ1-4, the V gene TRBV27; TRBD1 agrees at 9 bases. This CDR3 is 13 amino acids long. J was trimmed by 12 bases and V by 7 bases; bases with no gene match: 9. Germline values: CDR1 MNHEY, CDR2 SMNVEV (reference sequence). The CDR3 sequence is CASKTGGKGQLFF. CDR3 sequence (DNA): TGTGCCAGCAAAACAGGGGGCAAGGGACAACTGTTTTTT.

CDR3 sequence reads: CASSYSKQGRNQPQHF. The CDR3 nucleotides are TGTGCCAGCAGTTACTCAAAACAGGGGAGGAATCAGCCCCAGCATTTT. The chain has TRBV6-6 and TRBJ1-5; TRBD1 matches 7 bases. This CDR3 has 16 residues. From germline, CDR1 is MNHNY and CDR2 SVGAGI (reference sequence). V dropped 0 bases and J dropped 4; count of bases not matched to a gene: 6.

This chain connects TRBV19 to TRBJ1-5; 7 nucleotides match TRBD1. Germline values: CDR1 LNHDA, CDR2 SQIVND (reference sequence). CDR3 length: 14 amino acids. The ends lost 5 bases at V and 7 bases at J; junction bases unmatched: 8. CDR3 in DNA: TGTGCCAGTAGTCCCGAGTACAGGGGACAGCCCCAGCATTTT. Translating gives CASSPEYRGQPQHF.

The gene calls are TRBV29-1 and TRBJ1-3, with D possibly TRBD1 on 5 matching bases. V lost 0 bases and J lost 11, with 14 bases in between. CDR1 and CDR2 from the germline V gene are SQVTM and ANQGSEA. The CDR3 is 13 amino acids. The CDR3, as DNA: TGCAGCGTTGAAGAGGGTGGGGGGTTCGCCATATATTTT. Protein: CSVEEGGGFAIYF.

V usage is TRBV11-2 and J usage is TRBJ1-4; 8 nucleotides agree with TRBD1. This CDR3 is 15 amino acids long. After removal of 5 bases from V and 8 bases from J, the junction contained 10 bases not matched to a gene. Germline V gene data show CDR1 as SGHAT and CDR2 as FQNNGV. CDR3 coding DNA: TGTGCCAGCAGCACTTCGCCAGGGGGCGGGGAAAAACTGTTTTTT. Encoded protein: CASSTSPGGGEKLFF.

This chain links TRBV28 with TRBJ2-3, with a possible D match to TRBD2 (6 bases). In germline, CDR1 is MDHEN, CDR2 SYDVKM. The CDR3 is made up of 18 amino acids. V was trimmed by 6 bases and J by 0 bases, leaving 22 bases between them. The CDR3 DNA sequence: TGTGCCAGCAGCCGTACTAGCTCTAGAGTTTCTAGCACAGATACGCAGTATTTT. Translating gives CASSRTSSRVSSTDTQYF. The full variable domain, with the rest looked up from reference TRBV28 and TRBJ2-3, is DVKVTQSSRYLVKRTGEKVFLECVQDMDHENMFWYRQDPGLGLRLIYFSYDVKMKEKGDIPEGYSVSREKKERFSLILESASTNQTSMYLCASSRTSSRVSSTDTQYFGPGTRLTVL.

The J gene is TRBJ2-7, the V gene TRBV27; TRBD1 is a possible D gene (5 bases). The germline V gene encodes CDR1 MNHEY and CDR2 SMNVEV (reference sequence). V was trimmed by 3 bases and J by 0 bases, leaving 12 bases between them. CDR3 length equals 15 residues. As DNA, the CDR3 is TGTGCCAGCAGTTTCAGGGATGGGCGCTCCTACGAGCAGTACTTC. Its translation: CASSFRDGRSYEQYF.

The DNA for the CDR3 is TGCGCCAGCAGCCAAAGAGCCTCGACTAGCGGGAAGGATGAGCAGTTCTTC. Its protein is CASSQRASTSGKDEQFF. The V call is TRBV4-1, the J call TRBJ2-1; 11 bases line up with TRBD2. Germline V gives CDR1 MGHRA, CDR2 YSYEKL. CDR3 size: 17 residues. V gave up 2 bases and J gave up 8 bases; unmatched junction bases: 11.

The chain recombines TRBV18 with TRBJ2-2; 8 bases are shared with TRBD1. Germline V gene sequence: CDR1 KGHSH, CDR2 LQKENI. V shed 3 bases, J shed 8 bases, and the junction held 5 bases outside the gene matches. The CDR3 totals 14 residues. The CDR3 DNA is TGTGCCAGCTCACCCGGACAGGGCGTTGGGGAGCTGTTTTTT. Translating it yields CASSPGQGVGELFF.

The gene calls are TRBV9 and TRBJ2-1; D is perhaps TRBD2 (6 bases). CDR1 and CDR2 from the germline V gene are SGDLS and YYNGEE. The CDR3 covers 15 residues. V dropped 0 bases and J dropped 3 bases, with 10 bases sitting between them. CDR3 region: CASSVGAGFYNEQFF. CDR3 sequence (DNA): TGTGCCAGCAGCGTAGGTGCGGGATTCTACAATGAGCAGTTCTTC.

This clone was detected only once. The chain links TRBV6-1 to TRBJ2-5; 14 nucleotides agree with TRBD2. With V trimmed by 8 bases and J by 14 bases, 13 bases remained unmatched. Germline CDR1 MNHNS, CDR2 SASEGT. The CDR3 spans 14 residues. CDR3 region: CASSRGLAGGRGYF. DNA of the CDR3: TGTGCCAGCTCAAGAGGACTAGCGGGAGGCCGCGGATACTTC.

V is TRBV6-1 and J is TRBJ2-4; 7 nucleotides agree with TRBD2. Germline loops: CDR1 MNHNS, CDR2 SASEGT. V was pared by 1 base and J by 1 base, with 4 bases of the junction left unmatched. CDR3 length equals 16 residues. The CDR3 protein is CASSEVGGRAKNIQYF. The CDR3 DNA sequence: TGTGCCAGCAGTGAAGTGGGAGGGCGGGCCAAAAACATTCAGTACTTC.

The chain carries TRBV30 and TRBJ1-2; D gene uncertain. The germline gives CDR1 GTSNPN, CDR2 SVGIG (reference sequence). The V gene lost 0 bases and the J gene lost 7 bases, with 12 bases spanning the gap. CDR3 length equals 13 residues. CDR3 residues: CAWSVQQSGGYTF. Written as DNA, the CDR3 is TGTGCCTGGAGTGTACAACAATCTGGTGGCTACACCTTC.

The chain carries TRBV25-1 and TRBJ2-3, with D tentatively TRBD2 (7 bases). This CDR3 is 16 amino acids long. Germline values: CDR1 MGHDK, CDR2 SYGVNS. The V gene lost 3 bases and the J gene lost 3 bases, with 16 bases spanning the gap. In nucleotides, the CDR3 is TGTGCCAGCAGTGATTGGGGGGGCCTGGGTACAGATACGCAGTATTTT. Its protein product is CASSDWGGLGTDTQYF.

The CDR3 bases are TGTGCCAGCAGCCGACAGGGTCGGTATTCTAACGAGCAGTACTTC. It codes for CASSRQGRYSNEQYF. The chain has TRBV25-1 and TRBJ2-7, with 7 bases that match TRBD1. V gave up 6 bases and J gave up 5 bases; unmatched junction bases: 13. Germline V gene data show CDR1 as MGHDK and CDR2 as SYGVNS. The CDR3 has 15 amino acids.

This rearrangement joins TRBV6-5 to TRBJ1-1; TRBD1 is a possible D gene (6 bases). The CDR3 sequence is 13 residues long. Germline CDR1 is MNHEY and CDR2 is SVGAGI. V lost 8 bases and J 4 bases, leaving 14 bases between the germline ends. The CDR3 DNA follows: TGTGCCAGCGGAGGGGGGGGTTTCACTGAAGCTTTCTTT. Amino acid sequence: CASGGGGFTEAFF.

This chain uses TRBV5-6 with TRBJ2-1; 8 nucleotides line up with TRBD2. J gave up 7 bases and V 3 bases, and 3 bases lay outside the gene matches. The CDR3 extends over 13 amino acids. Germline V gene data show CDR1 as SGHDT and CDR2 as YYEEEE. The chain's CDR3 is CASSSLAGNEQFF. Here the CDR3 DNA reads TGTGCCAGCAGCTCCTTAGCGGGAAATGAGCAGTTCTTC.

The genes are TRBV5-8 and TRBJ2-5, with 7 bases fitting TRBD1. Germline V gene sequence: CDR1 SGHTS, CDR2 YDEGEE. The length of the CDR3 is 14 residues. J gave up 2 bases and V 4 bases, and 5 bases lay outside the gene matches. In DNA, the CDR3 is TGTGCCAGCAGCGGAAGGGGACAGCAAGAGACCCAGTACTTC. Translated, it gives CASSGRGQQETQYF.

This chain links TRBV4-1 with TRBJ1-1; 7 bases match TRBD1. CDR3 length: 15 amino acids. Germline lookup yields CDR1 MGHRA and CDR2 YSYEKL. Trimming at V came to 5 bases and at J to 0 bases, leaving 6 bases not matched to a gene. The CDR3 sequence: CASSFRTGMNTEAFF. The CDR3 nucleotides are TGCGCCAGCAGCTTCCGGACAGGAATGAACACTGAAGCTTTCTTT.

This clone appeared a few times. The gene calls are TRBV7-2 and TRBJ1-5, with D perhaps TRBD1 (6 bases). The CDR3 sequence is 13 residues long. Germline V CDR1 and CDR2: SGHTA, FQGNSA. Trimming pared 5 bases from V and 7 bases from J, leaving 12 bases between. The DNA for the CDR3 is TGTGCCAGCAGCACCCACAGGGACCAGCCCCAGCATTTT. Its protein product is CASSTHRDQPQHF.

This clone appeared a single time. The chain links TRBV18 to TRBJ1-2; 9 bases map to TRBD1. Germline-derived CDR1 and CDR2 are KGHSH and LQKENI. The length of the CDR3 is 16 residues. Trimming cost V 3 bases and J 4 bases; bases outside gene matches: 9. CDR3 sequence: CASSPNRDREIYGYTF. CDR3 nucleotide sequence: TGTGCCAGCTCACCTAATCGGGACAGGGAGATCTATGGCTACACCTTC.